These T cell receptor beta chains were read from a single sample in a study of cytomegalovirus exposure and HLA in healthy donors. Measured with immunoSEQ multiplex PCR; TCRdb has only the in-frame clones, and not every one. The repertoire holds fewer than 250,000 clones, with roughly three quarters as singletons. The sequenced sample was PBMCs. Receptors originate from a male donor in good health and CMV-seropositive. Both conserved end residues are part of each CDR3. Fields, in order: clone size, D gene, V gene, J gene, CDR3 DNA, CDR3 protein. A D gene is named only where the DNA matches it firmly. Clone size appears in some rows only: once, few, many, or a class for an expanded clone.

>.|.|TRBV6-5|TRBJ2-7
TGTGCCAGCAGTCGGGGGACAGACTACGAGCAGTACTTC
CASSRGTDYEQYF
>.|TRBD2|TRBV5-6|TRBJ2-1
TGTGCCAGCAGCTTGAGAGCTAGCGGGGCCCGCAATGAGCAGTTCTTC
CASSLRASGARNEQFF
>once|.|TRBV2|TRBJ2-5
TGTGCCAGCAGCCGGAGGACTGACCAAGAGACCCAGTACTTC
CASSRRTDQETQYF
>few|.|TRBV19|TRBJ2-7
TGTGCCAGTAGCCATAGGACAGCCTACGAGCAGTACTTC
CASSHRTAYEQYF
>.|.|TRBV7-3|TRBJ1-3
TGTGCCAGCAGCTCTTCTGGGGCAGGAAACACCATATATTTT
CASSSSGAGNTIYF
>.|TRBD2|TRBV4-2|TRBJ2-7
TGTGCCAGCAGCCAAGATATTGGGCTAGCGGGGACCTACGAGCAGTACTTC
CASSQDIGLAGTYEQYF
>few|TRBD2|TRBV5-4|TRBJ2-7
TGTGCCAGCAGCTTAAGACTAGCGGGTGACGAGCAGTACTTC
CASSLRLAGDEQYF
>once|TRBD1|TRBV18|TRBJ1-3
TGTGCCAGCTCACCAGGAGGGGACAGCTACTCTGGAAACACCATATATTTT
CASSPGGDSYSGNTIYF
>few|TRBD2|TRBV7-2|TRBJ2-1
TGTGCCAGCAGCACTAGCGGGAGGGCCGGTAATGAGCAGTTCTTC
CASSTSGRAGNEQFF
>.|TRBD1|TRBV11-2|TRBJ1-1
TGTGCCAGCAGCCTCCTGACAGGGGTGAACACTGAAGCTTTCTTT
CASSLLTGVNTEAFF
>.|.|TRBV2|TRBJ2-5
TGTGCCAGCAGCCTACAGGGTACACTATCAGAGACCCAGTACTTC
CASSLQGTLSETQYF
>.|TRBD1|TRBV9|TRBJ2-5
TGTGCCAGCAGCCCGTGGACAGGGCAAGAGACCCAGTACTTC
CASSPWTGQETQYF
>.|.|TRBV2|TRBJ1-5
TGTGCCAGCAGTACGCGGGACGGTTCGAATCAGCCCCAGCATTTT
CASSTRDGSNQPQHF
>.|TRBD1|TRBV6-5|TRBJ1-5
TGTGCCAGCAGTCGACAGGGTATCAATCAGCCCCAGCATTTT
CASSRQGINQPQHF
>.|.|TRBV9|TRBJ2-7
TGCGCCAGCAGCGTATACCCGGGGGACGGCTACGAGCAGTACTTC
CASSVYPGDGYEQYF
>.|.|TRBV2|TRBJ2-2
TGTGCCAGCACCGAAAAGGGGTCAAACACCGGGGAGCTGTTTTTT
CASTEKGSNTGELFF
>.|TRBD1|TRBV5-1|TRBJ2-7
TGCGCCAGCAGCTTCCGACAGGGGTCGGACGAGCGGTACTTC
CASSFRQGSDERYF
>.|TRBD1|TRBV12-5|TRBJ2-1
TGTGCTAGTGGTCCGCGGACAGGAGGAGATGAGCAGTTCTTC
CASGPRTGGDEQFF
>few|TRBD1|TRBV5-6|TRBJ1-2
TGTGCCAGCAGCTTGCCCCGGACAGGGTCCCTCTATGGCTACACCTTC
CASSLPRTGSLYGYTF
>once|TRBD2|TRBV2|TRBJ2-1
TGTGCCAGCAGTGACGTGGGACTAGGGCAAAATGAGCAGTTCTTC
CASSDVGLGQNEQFF
>.|.|TRBV7-2|TRBJ1-5
TGTGCCAGCAGCTTCGAGGGCAGAGGAGATCAGCCCCAGCATTTT
CASSFEGRGDQPQHF
>.|TRBD1|TRBV29-1|TRBJ2-5
TGCACCTGTGGGGAGGACAGGGGGCGCCGGAGGCCTGAGACCCAGTACTTC
CTCGEDRGRRRPETQYF